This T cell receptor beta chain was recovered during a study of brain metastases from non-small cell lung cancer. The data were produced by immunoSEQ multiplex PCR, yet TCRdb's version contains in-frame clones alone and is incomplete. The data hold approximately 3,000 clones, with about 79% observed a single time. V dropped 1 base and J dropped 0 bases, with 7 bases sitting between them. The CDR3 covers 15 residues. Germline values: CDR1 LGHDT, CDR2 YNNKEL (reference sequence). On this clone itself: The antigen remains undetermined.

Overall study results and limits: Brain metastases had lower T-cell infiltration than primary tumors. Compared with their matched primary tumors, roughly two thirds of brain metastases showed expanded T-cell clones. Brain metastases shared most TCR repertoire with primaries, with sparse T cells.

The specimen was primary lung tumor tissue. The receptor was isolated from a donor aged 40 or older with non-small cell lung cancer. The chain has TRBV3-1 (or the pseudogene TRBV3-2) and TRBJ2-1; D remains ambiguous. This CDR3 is CASSQGLSSYNEQFF. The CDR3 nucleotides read TGTGCCAGCAGCCAAGGACTTAGCTCCTACAATGAGCAGTTCTTC.